The clone carrying this TCR beta chain was seen only a few times. Its antigen is not known. The data are from a study of PD-1 blockade in classical Hodgkin lymphoma. Overall study findings and caveats: A reduction in baseline TCR diversity was reportedly seen in newly diagnosed patients relative to healthy donors.

The CDR3 has 13 amino acids. V shed 6 bases and J shed 4 bases, with 10 bases lying between them. Per the germline V gene, CDR1 is MNHEY and CDR2 is SVGAGI. This table comes from immunoSEQ multiplex PCR, and its TCRdb copy is limited to in-frame clones, with some not included. The table lists fewer than 100,000 clones, roughly 92% of them singletons. Each patient experienced a relapse that followed autologous stem cell transplantation, and brentuximab vedotin exposure varied. V usage is TRBV6-5 and J usage is TRBJ1-5; a weak D match, TRBD1 (5 bases). Sequences were derived from peripheral blood mononuclear cells (PBMCs), sampled at baseline. The TCR was taken from a human donor with classical Hodgkin lymphoma. In DNA form, the CDR3 reads TGTGCCAGCAGGACAGCCTTGAATCAGCCCCAGCATTTT. Protein sequence: CASRTALNQPQHF.